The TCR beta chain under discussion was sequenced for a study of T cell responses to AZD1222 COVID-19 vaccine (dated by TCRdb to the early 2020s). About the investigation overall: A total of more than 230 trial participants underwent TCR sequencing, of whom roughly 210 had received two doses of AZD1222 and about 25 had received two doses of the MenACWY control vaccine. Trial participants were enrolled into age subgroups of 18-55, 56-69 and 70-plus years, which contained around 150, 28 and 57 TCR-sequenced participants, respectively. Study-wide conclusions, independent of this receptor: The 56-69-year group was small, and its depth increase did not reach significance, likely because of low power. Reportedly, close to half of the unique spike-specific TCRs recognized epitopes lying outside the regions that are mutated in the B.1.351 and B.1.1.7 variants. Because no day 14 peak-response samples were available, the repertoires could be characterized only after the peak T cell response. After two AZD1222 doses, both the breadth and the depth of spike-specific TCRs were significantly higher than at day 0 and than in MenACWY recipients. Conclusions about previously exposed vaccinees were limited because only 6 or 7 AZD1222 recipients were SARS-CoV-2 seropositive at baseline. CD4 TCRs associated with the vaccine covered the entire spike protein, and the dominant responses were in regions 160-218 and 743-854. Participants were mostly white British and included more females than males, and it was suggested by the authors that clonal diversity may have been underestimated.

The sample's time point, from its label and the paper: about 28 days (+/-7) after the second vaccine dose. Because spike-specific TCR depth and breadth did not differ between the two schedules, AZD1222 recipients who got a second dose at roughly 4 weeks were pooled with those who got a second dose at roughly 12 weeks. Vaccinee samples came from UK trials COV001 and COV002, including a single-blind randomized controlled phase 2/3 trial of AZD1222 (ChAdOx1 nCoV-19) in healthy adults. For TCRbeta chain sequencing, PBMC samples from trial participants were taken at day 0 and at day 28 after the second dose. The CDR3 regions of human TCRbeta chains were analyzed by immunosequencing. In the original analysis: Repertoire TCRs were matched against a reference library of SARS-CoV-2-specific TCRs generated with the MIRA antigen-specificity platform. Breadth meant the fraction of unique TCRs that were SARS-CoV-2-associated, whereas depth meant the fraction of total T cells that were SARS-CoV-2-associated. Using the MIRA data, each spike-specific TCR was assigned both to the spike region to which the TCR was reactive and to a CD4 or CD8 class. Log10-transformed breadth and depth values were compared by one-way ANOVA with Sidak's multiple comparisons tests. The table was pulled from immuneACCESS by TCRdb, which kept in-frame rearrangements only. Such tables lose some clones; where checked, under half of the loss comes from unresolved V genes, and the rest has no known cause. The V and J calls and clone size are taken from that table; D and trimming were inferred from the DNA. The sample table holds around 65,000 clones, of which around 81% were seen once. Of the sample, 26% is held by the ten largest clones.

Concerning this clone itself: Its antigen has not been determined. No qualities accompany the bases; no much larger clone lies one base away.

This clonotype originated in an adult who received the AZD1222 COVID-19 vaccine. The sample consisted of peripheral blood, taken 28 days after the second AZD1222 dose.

The CDR3 amino acid sequence is: CAISESSGTLNTGELFF. In nucleotides, the sequence is TGTGCCATCAGTGAGTCCAGCGGGACACTTAACACCGGGGAGCTGTTTTTT. The chain links TRBV10-3 with TRBJ2-2; a tentative D call is TRBD2 (7 bases match). The germline ends are 13 bases apart after V is trimmed by 0 bases and J by 2 bases. The germline V gene specifies ENHRY as CDR1 and SYGVKD as CDR2. The CDR3 measures 17 amino acids from cysteine to phenylalanine. Kept here is only the CDR3 DNA, which spans 51 bases and is read in frame from base 1.